These 3 T cell receptor beta chains originate from one sample sequenced in a study of cytomegalovirus exposure and HLA in healthy donors. The PCR ran on 60 Vbeta and 13 Jbeta primers. Using immunoSEQ multiplex PCR, the repertoire was profiled, and TCRdb retains in-frame clones only, with some absent. In the table there are about 200,000 clones, 73% of which are singletons. Sequencing input: PBMCs. All receptors come from a woman in her 30s in good health and CMV-seronegative.

The chain joins TRBV4-3 to TRBJ2-7, with D possibly matching TRBD2 (5 bases). Germline V gives CDR1 LGHNA, CDR2 YSLEER. V lost 0 bases and J lost 2, with 11 bases in between. The CDR3 contains 15 residues. The CDR3 reads CASSQERAVAYEQYF. The CDR3 DNA sequence: TGCGCCAGCAGCCAAGAGCGGGCCGTAGCCTACGAGCAGTACTTC.

This clone was recorded only once. CDR3 nucleotides: TGTGCCAGCAGTAGAAGGGACAATCAAGAGACCCAGTACTTC. Translating it yields CASSRRDNQETQYF. The J gene is TRBJ2-5, the V gene TRBV5-5; the D gene is possibly TRBD1 (6 bases). Germline V CDR1 and CDR2: SGHKS, YYEKEE (reference sequence). This CDR3 is built from 14 residues. V lost 5 bases and J 2 bases, leaving 13 bases between the germline ends.

This clone has only one observation. The rearrangement uses TRBV19 and TRBJ2-3, with D maybe TRBD1 (5 bases). Germline lookup yields CDR1 LNHDA and CDR2 SQIVND (reference sequence). This CDR3 comprises 16 residues. V lost 6 bases, J lost 4 bases, and 20 bases lay in between. CDR3 sequence reads: CASSGYLGRWPDTQYF. The CDR3 region has the DNA TGTGCCAGTAGCGGATACCTGGGGCGTTGGCCAGATACGCAGTATTTT.